What follows describes a single TCR beta chain. The CDR3 totals 15 residues. Germline values: CDR1 MNHNY, CDR2 SVGAGI (reference sequence). The V segment lost 6 bases and the J segment 3 bases; nucleotides outside the gene matches: 10. TCRdb reprocessed the reads with MiXCR, giving one entry per CDR3 protein. The profile shows 200,000 or so distinct CDR3 sequences, about 30% of them singletons. The sample originates from a study of T cell repertoires in cytomegalovirus infection. Material for sequencing was PBMCs. The chain is built from TRBV6-6 and TRBJ2-7, with TRBD1 matching 8 bases. The sequence derives from a human donor in good health (CMV status not recorded). Some clones in this sample may be carry-over from other donors' samples. CDR3 amino acids: CASSLQGGVGYEQYF. CDR3 bases: TGTGCCAGCAGCCTACAGGGGGGAGTGGGCTACGAGCAGTACTTC.